This T cell receptor beta chain was sequenced for a study of technical replicates of blood from several donors. This clone was counted once. CDR3 size: 14 residues. CDR1 is SGHNT and CDR2 is YENEEA in the germline V gene. Trimming stripped 1 base from V and 5 bases from J, with 11 bases between. Sequencing used immunoSEQ multiplex PCR; TCRdb keeps in-frame clones, though not all of them. This sample has over 75,000 clones, with around 97% found just once. The TCR comes from a human donor in good health. The rearrangement joins TRBV11-3 to TRBJ2-5; D is undetermined. The sequenced sample was T cells isolated from PBMCs. The CDR3, as DNA: TGTGCCAGCAGCTTAGGCGGAACCGGGGAGACCCAGTACTTC. Its translation is CASSLGGTGETQYF.